This T cell receptor (beta chain) appears in the sequencing data of a study of cytomegalovirus exposure and HLA in healthy donors. With 60 Vbeta and 13 Jbeta primers, the PCR was carried out. Clones were sequenced by immunoSEQ multiplex PCR, and TCRdb holds only the in-frame ones, with some missing. Of almost 95,000 clones in the sample, roughly 71% were seen once. On this clone: What it binds is unknown.

Findings and limits, study-wide: The study listed 164 cytomegalovirus-associated TCR beta chains. Generally TCR sequences proved uncommon, though certain public TCRs appeared in numerous donors.

The CDR3 covers 17 residues. V was pared by 4 bases and J by 6 bases, with 15 bases of the junction left unmatched. Germline CDR1 MDHEN, CDR2 SYDVKM. This chain uses TRBV28 with TRBJ2-3; 8 bases are a match to TRBD2. Sequences were obtained from PBMCs. The TCR sequence derives from a man aged 50-59 years in good health and CMV-seronegative. The CDR3 region is CASSSPGVAGYTDTQYF. In nucleotides, the CDR3 is TGTGCCAGCAGTTCCCCAGGGGTAGCGGGGTATACCGATACGCAGTATTTT.